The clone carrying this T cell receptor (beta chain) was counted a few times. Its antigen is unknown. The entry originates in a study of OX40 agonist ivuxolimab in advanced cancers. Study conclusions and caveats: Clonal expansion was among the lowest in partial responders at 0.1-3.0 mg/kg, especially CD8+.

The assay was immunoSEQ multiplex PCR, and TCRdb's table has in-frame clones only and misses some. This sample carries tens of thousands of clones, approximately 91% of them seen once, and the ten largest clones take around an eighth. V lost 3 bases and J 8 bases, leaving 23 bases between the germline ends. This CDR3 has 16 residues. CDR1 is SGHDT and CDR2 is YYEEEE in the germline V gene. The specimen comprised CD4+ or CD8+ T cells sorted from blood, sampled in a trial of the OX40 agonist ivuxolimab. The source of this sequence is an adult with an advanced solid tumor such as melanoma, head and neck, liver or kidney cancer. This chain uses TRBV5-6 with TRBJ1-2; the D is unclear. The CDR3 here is CASSYNIFGRLQGYTF. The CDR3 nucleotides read TGTGCCAGCAGCTACAACATTTTTGGCAGGTTGCAGGGCTACACCTTC.